Listed here is a single TCR beta chain. This entry belongs to a study of CD8 T cells in Susac syndrome. V lost 2 bases and J lost 3, with 5 bases in between. The CDR3 is 12 amino acids. Germline-derived CDR1 and CDR2 are LGHDT and YNNKEL (reference sequence). An input of roughly 0.45 to 1 ug of RNA was subjected to reverse transcription using random hexamers. TCRdb itself ran the immunoSEQ multiplex PCR reads through MiXCR, one entry per CDR3 protein. The sample gives some 170,000 distinct CDR3 sequences, around 93% of which show up once; 0.13% is in the top ten. Healthy donors constituted the control group, matched for age and sex.

The sequence was obtained from a human donor in good health. The chain couples TRBV3-1 to TRBJ2-7; D gene uncertain. Sequencing was performed on CD4+ T cells from PBMCs. The CDR3 DNA reads TGTGCCAGCAGCCAACAAGGCTACGAGCAGTACTTC. The encoded protein is CASSQQGYEQYF.